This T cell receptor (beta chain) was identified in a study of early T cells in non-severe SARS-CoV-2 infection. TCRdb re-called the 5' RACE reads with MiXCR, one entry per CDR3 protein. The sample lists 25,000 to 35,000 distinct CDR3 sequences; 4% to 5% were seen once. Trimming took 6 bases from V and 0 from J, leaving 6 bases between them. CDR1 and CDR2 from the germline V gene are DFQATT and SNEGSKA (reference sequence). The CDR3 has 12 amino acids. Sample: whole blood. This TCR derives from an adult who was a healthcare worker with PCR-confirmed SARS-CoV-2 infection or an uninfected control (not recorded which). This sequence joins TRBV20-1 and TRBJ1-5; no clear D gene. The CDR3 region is CSAQYSNQPQHF. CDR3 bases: TGCAGTGCCCAATATAGCAATCAGCCCCAGCATTTT.